This entry is about one TCR beta chain. Its antigen is not identified. Samples were taken at baseline and on day 1 of cycles 4 and 7. This CDR3 is 14 amino acids long. The J segment lost 7 bases and the V segment lost 4 bases, leaving 9 bases of the junction unmatched. Germline CDR1 reads PRHDT; CDR2 reads FYEKMQ (reference sequence). The record originates from a study of OX40 agonist ivuxolimab in advanced cancers. Overall study: Earlier anti-PD-1, anti-PD-L1 or anti-CTLA-4 therapy was permitted; under 50% had received some. The study's findings and limits: At 0.1 to 3.0 mg/kg and by week 6, CD4+ and CD8+ T cells in the blood had expanded clonally.

Using immunoSEQ multiplex PCR, the repertoire was profiled, and TCRdb retains in-frame clones only, with some absent. The top ten hold over 9% of the sample, which has fewer than 55,000 clones, more than 75% seen once. This chain joins TRBV13 and TRBJ1-2; 7 bases match TRBD1. The receptor was derived from an adult with an advanced solid tumor such as melanoma, head and neck, liver or kidney cancer. The specimen comprised CD4+ or CD8+ T cells sorted from blood, sampled in a trial of the OX40 agonist ivuxolimab. Here the CDR3 DNA reads TGTGCCAGCAGCTCCCGGACAGGATCGCGTGGCTACACCTTC. This translates into CASSSRTGSRGYTF.